This T cell receptor beta chain derives from a study of blood T cells in healthy people across ages (dated by TCRdb to about 2015). Background for the entire study: In model experiments, template switching captured roughly one uniquely barcoded TCR beta cDNA molecule for every two T cells. To track age-related changes in TCR beta repertoire diversity, the study relied on deep sequencing normalized with unique cDNA molecular identifiers. Donors were grouped into four age groups: young (average about 15 years), middle-aged (roughly 40), aged (around 60) and long-lived (approximately 82). To avoid experimental bias, donors of different ages were distributed randomly across sequencing lanes. Using the same blood draw, the study looked at two additional independent replicas of 1 million unique cDNA reads for two donors, one aged 18 to 30 and the other aged 80 or older.

This clonotype was recorded at least ten times. This receptor's antigen is unknown. No base-level quality is on record; no much larger clone is a single base apart. The approximately 40 donors, aged roughly 6 to 100 years, were systemically healthy Caucasian individuals from Russia. Each donor gave about 9.7 milliliters of peripheral blood, drawn into EDTA-treated Vacutainer tubes. Ficoll-Paque density-gradient centrifugation was used to isolate PBMCs, with at least 6 million obtained per sample. Total RNA, at least 5 micrograms per sample, was extracted from PBMCs with Trizol reagent. Naive CD45RAhigh/CD27high T cell percentages were measured by flow cytometry on a PBMC aliquot from every donor. For CDR1 and CDR2, the germline V gene lists SGHTA and FQGNSA. The junction carries 16 bases between V and J, which are trimmed by 5 bases and 5 bases respectively. The CDR3 measures 14 amino acids from cysteine to phenylalanine. Only the CDR3 part of the read is kept: 42 bases, read in frame from the first base.

Broad study findings and their caveats: The percentage of naive T cells measured by flow cytometry correlated strongly with observed TCR beta diversity. Because profiling used bulk unsorted PBMCs, naive and antigen-experienced compartments could not be compared conclusively. As age increased, observed TCR beta diversity per million T cells dropped in a roughly linear way, and a significant reduction was already evident by age about 40. Because donor CMV infection status was unknown, age-related changes in expanded clonotypes were potentially confounded. Estimates of total diversity based on one million sequenced T cells were regarded as lower bounds and as underestimates. Compared with the aged group, the long-lived group had more naive CD4+ T cells, fewer expanded clones and increased TCR diversity, a pattern suggesting age selection.

The library was produced with 5' RACE. Sequencing instrument: Illumina HiSeq 2500. A second 7 to 11 cycle PCR used a sample-barcoded 5' primer and a J-beta primer mix. Each TCR beta cDNA molecule received a unique molecular identifier from a template-switch 5' adaptor carrying 12 random nucleotides. At least 2.5 million CDR3-containing paired-end reads were obtained from each sample. First-strand cDNA was synthesized from all RNA with the Mint cDNA synthesis kit, primed by a TRBC-specific oligonucleotide. All cDNA was treated with uracil-DNA glycosylase and then went through a first 18-cycle PCR with the universal primers M1SS and BC2_uni_R. In the authors' own workflow: For normalization, 1 million high-quality reads, each with a distinct molecular identifier, were randomly selected from each sample. Reads with shared molecular identifiers were discarded instead of being binned into consensus sequences. CDR3 identification, clonotype clustering and error correction used MiTCR with a Q25 quality threshold and the strictest error-elimination algorithm. A nonparametric unseen species model with Euler transformation was used to estimate a lower bound on total TCR beta diversity. TCRdb reprocessing: public reads trimmed at Q25 with fastp, clones called with MiXCR, in-frame beta chains kept. Rows with a matching CDR3 protein are joined into one entry that keeps the most common DNA and genes. V and J calls and clone size were set by TCRdb, not the authors. Across this sample there are some 800,000 distinct CDR3 sequences, with around 42% seen only once. The top ten clonotypes cover nearly 20% of the sample.

The sequence is built from TRBV7-2 and TRBJ2-7; perhaps TRBD2 is the D gene, with 5 bases matching. This receptor was taken from a man between 60 and 75 years old in good health. The sequencing input was blood. The CDR3 amino acid sequence is: CASSPDAAVDEQYF. The DNA is TGTGCCAGCAGCCCGGATGCAGCGGTCGACGAGCAGTACTTC.